The 30 T cell receptor beta chains in this list originate from one sample, sequenced in a study of cytomegalovirus exposure and HLA in healthy donors. Primers included in the PCR were 60 Vbeta and 13 Jbeta primers. The repertoire was sequenced with immunoSEQ multiplex PCR; TCRdb's copy has only in-frame clones and lacks some. Of over 150,000 clones listed, 65% to 80% are singletons. Sequencing was carried out using PBMCs. The receptors shown here come from a woman in her 50s in good health and CMV-seropositive.

This clone was detected only a few times. The chain combines TRBV19 with TRBJ2-2; 8 bases are shared with TRBD1. CDR1 and CDR2 (germline): LNHDA, SQIVND (reference sequence). This CDR3 has 17 amino acids. V shed 6 bases and J 5 bases; nucleotides not matched to a gene: 14. The CDR3 is CASRRNTGQGLTGELFF. For the CDR3, the DNA is TGTGCCAGTAGGAGAAACACAGGACAGGGTCTAACCGGGGAGCTGTTTTTT. The whole variable domain, filled in from reference TRBV19 and TRBJ2-2, reads DGGITQSPKYLFRKEGQNVTLSCEQNLNHDAMYWYRQDPGQGLRLIYYSQIVNDFQKGDIAEGYSVSREKKESFPLTVTSAQKNPTAFYLCASRRNTGQGLTGELFFGEGSRLTVL.

V is TRBV7-8 and J is TRBJ1-6; 9 bases fit TRBD1. The J segment lost 5 bases and the V segment lost 1 base, leaving 0 bases of the junction unmatched. CDR3 length: 15 residues. Germline-derived CDR1 and CDR2 are SGHVS and FQNEAQ. CDR3 in amino acids: CASSLGDRDNSPLHF. As DNA, the CDR3 is TGTGCCAGCAGCTTAGGGGACAGGGATAATTCACCCCTCCACTTT.

V is TRBV6-1 and J is TRBJ2-1; tentatively, D is TRBD1 (6 bases). With 6 bases removed from V and 4 bases from J, the gap between germline ends came to 7 bases. Germline CDR1 and CDR2: MNHNS and SASEGT. There are 12 residues in the CDR3. The CDR3 DNA sequence: TGTGCCAGCAGCGACAGGTACAATGAGCAGTTCTTC. The encoded protein is CASSDRYNEQFF.

The gene calls are TRBV6-5 and TRBJ1-5; the D is unclear. V lost 10 bases and J lost 5, with 9 bases in between. The CDR3 covers 11 residues. CDR1 and CDR2 (germline): MNHEY, SVGAGI. CDR3 region: CATGRDQPQHF. The CDR3 nucleotides read TGTGCCACCGGGAGAGATCAGCCCCAGCATTTT.

This clone was detected only once. The chain uses TRBV2 and TRBJ1-5; D may be TRBD1 (6 bases). The CDR3 consists of 14 residues. Germline V lookup: CDR1 SNHLY, CDR2 FYNNEI. V was shortened by 3 bases and J by 5 bases, with 11 bases between the two germline ends. The CDR3 nucleotides read TGTGCCAGCAGTGATACGAACAGGGATCAGCCCCAGCATTTT. It specifies CASSDTNRDQPQHF.

This clone has a single count. The chain joins TRBV27 to TRBJ2-5; D unresolved. There are 14 residues in the CDR3. V was pared by 4 bases and J by 1 base, with 10 bases between. The germline V gene has CDR1 MNHEY and CDR2 SMNVEV (reference sequence). Written as DNA, the CDR3 is TGTGCCAGCAGTTCAAAGAGTGGCCAAGAGACCCAGTACTTC. Its protein product is CASSSKSGQETQYF.

DNA of the CDR3: TGTGCCAGCAGTTATGGGAGCTCTGGAAACACCATATATTTT. Translated, it gives CASSYGSSGNTIYF. The chain couples TRBV6-5 to TRBJ1-3; D is unclear. CDR3 length equals 14 residues. Trimming cost V 3 bases and J 0 bases, with 6 bases left between them. The germline V gene has CDR1 MNHEY and CDR2 SVGAGI.

Only one count was recorded for this clone. The rearrangement joins TRBV5-5 to TRBJ1-5; 7 nucleotides align to TRBD1. Looked up from germline, CDR1 is SGHKS and CDR2 is YYEKEE (reference sequence). Trimming took 0 bases from V and 6 from J; bases not matched to a gene: 6. The CDR3 loop spans 15 amino acids. As DNA, the CDR3 is TGTGCCAGCAGCTTGGAGGCAGGGGGAGGTCAGCCCCAGCATTTT. Translation gives CASSLEAGGGQPQHF.

This chain joins TRBV16 and TRBJ1-2, with 10 positions matching TRBD1. Germline V lookup: CDR1 KGHSY, CDR2 FQNENV. The CDR3 runs 15 residues. The V and J ends lost 4 bases and 8 bases, in that order; junction bases with no gene match: 10. CDR3 region: CASSLSVTGGEGYTF. The CDR3 coding sequence is TGTGCCAGCAGCCTTTCCGTGACAGGGGGCGAAGGCTACACCTTC.

The rearrangement uses TRBV18 and TRBJ1-4; maybe TRBD1 (5 bases). This CDR3 is built from 15 residues. The germline V and J ends were trimmed by 2 bases and 4 bases, with 11 bases remaining between them. Germline assignment: CDR1 KGHSH and CDR2 LQKENI. The CDR3 bases are TGTGCCAGCTCACCAATCGGGCAGGGTAATGAAAAACTGTTTTTT. Translation: CASSPIGQGNEKLFF. Full variable domain (missing parts from reference TRBV18 and TRBJ1-4): NAGVMQNPRHLVRRRGQEARLRCSPMKGHSHVYWYRQLPEEGLKFMVYLQKENIIDESGMPKERFSAEFPKEGPSILRIQQVVRGDSAAYFCASSPIGQGNEKLFFGSGTQLSVL.

The chain employs TRBV25-1 and TRBJ2-7; the D gene is possibly TRBD1 (5 bases). With 3 bases removed from V and 2 bases from J, the gap between germline ends came to 5 bases. Germline V gene lookup returns CDR1 MGHDK and CDR2 SYGVNS. CDR3 size: 12 residues. DNA for the CDR3: TGTGCCAGCAGTGACAGGGCCTACGAGCAGTACTTC. Protein: CASSDRAYEQYF.

CDR3 bases: TGCGCCAGCAGCTTGGATGGGGGGTTTAGGGAGACCCAGTACTTC. Amino acids: CASSLDGGFRETQYF. The chain joins TRBV5-1 to TRBJ2-5; TRBD2 might be the D (6 bases). This CDR3 contains 15 residues. Per germline, CDR1 SGHRS and CDR2 YFSETQ. With 0 bases removed from V and 5 bases from J, the gap between germline ends came to 14 bases.

A few counts support this clone. This same CDR3 is encoded by further DNA sequences in the sample. This sequence joins TRBV19 and TRBJ2-1; weak D call: TRBD2 (6 bases). Germline CDR1 reads LNHDA; CDR2 reads SQIVND (reference sequence). Trimming pared 4 bases from V and 6 bases from J, leaving 10 bases between. This CDR3 has 13 amino acids. As DNA, the CDR3 is TGTGCCAGTAGTAGCGGGGTGGTCAATGAGCAGTTCTTC. Translating it yields CASSSGVVNEQFF.

The chain employs TRBV29-1 and TRBJ2-5; a weak D match, TRBD1 (5 bases). The V and J ends lost 6 bases and 1 base respectively, with 12 bases between them. Germline V lookup: CDR1 SQVTM, CDR2 ANQGSEA. The length of the CDR3 is 13 residues. The CDR3 here is CSVLDSVQETQYF. The CDR3 nucleotides read TGCAGCGTCCTTGACAGTGTCCAAGAGACCCAGTACTTC.

J is TRBJ2-2 and V is TRBV28; TRBD2 agrees at 7 bases. J lost 1 base, V lost 6 bases, and 11 bases had no gene match. The CDR3 contains 17 residues. Germline CDR1 is MDHEN and CDR2 is SYDVKM. The CDR3, as DNA: TGTGCCAGCAGCCGAAGTGGACTAGACGGGAACACCGGGGAGCTGTTTTTT. Its protein is CASSRSGLDGNTGELFF.

V gene TRBV5-4 combines with J gene TRBJ1-1, with D perhaps TRBD1 (6 bases). The CDR3 extends over 15 amino acids. With 0 bases removed from V and 1 base from J, the gap between germline ends came to 10 bases. Germline CDR1 SGHNT, CDR2 YYREEE (reference sequence). CDR3 bases: TGTGCCAGCAGCTTGGAGAGGACAGCGAACACTGAAGCTTTCTTT. Translated: CASSLERTANTEAFF.

V gene TRBV9 combines with J gene TRBJ2-1; TRBD2 matches at 10 bases. The CDR3 has 15 residues. In germline, CDR1 is SGDLS, CDR2 YYNGEE. V shed 4 bases, J shed 9 bases, and the junction held 10 bases outside the gene matches. CDR3 DNA sequence: TGTGCCAGCAGCCCCGGGACTAGCGCCGTCCGTGAGCAGTTCTTC. Its translation is CASSPGTSAVREQFF.

The CDR3, as DNA: TGTGCCAGCAGCTCCAGACAAGACAGGGATGGCTACACCTTC. It codes for CASSSRQDRDGYTF. The chain joins TRBV7-8 to TRBJ1-2, with 7 positions matching TRBD1. The ends lost 4 bases at V and 6 bases at J; junction bases unmatched: 8. CDR3 size: 14 residues. Germline V gives CDR1 SGHVS, CDR2 FQNEAQ.

This clone was observed once. The V call is TRBV5-6, the J call TRBJ2-2, with D perhaps matching TRBD1 (8 bases). V dropped 2 bases and J dropped 7 bases, with 12 bases sitting between them. Germline V gene sequence: CDR1 SGHDT, CDR2 YYEEEE. The CDR3 extends over 14 amino acids. This CDR3 reads CASSFTGGDGELFF. The DNA of the CDR3 is TGTGCCAGCAGCTTCACAGGGGGGGACGGGGAGCTGTTTTTT.

This clone was recorded once. The V call is TRBV4-3, the J call TRBJ1-2; D possibly corresponds to TRBD1 (6 bases). CDR1 and CDR2 (germline): LGHNA, YSLEER. CDR3 length: 15 amino acids. Deletions cut 4 bases from V and 4 bases from J, with 16 bases between. The CDR3 reads CASSPSAGAGYGYTF. The CDR3 DNA is TGCGCCAGCAGCCCTTCTGCGGGGGCCGGCTATGGCTACACCTTC.

The chain couples TRBV25-1 to TRBJ2-7; TRBD2 might be the D (7 bases). The germline V and J ends were trimmed by 3 bases and 5 bases, with 14 bases remaining between them. Per germline, CDR1 MGHDK and CDR2 SYGVNS. CDR3 size: 14 residues. The CDR3 sequence: CASSDPRGGDEQYF. The CDR3 nucleotides are TGTGCCAGCAGTGACCCTAGGGGGGGAGACGAGCAGTACTTC.

The chain carries TRBV7-8 and TRBJ1-2; 8 positions match TRBD1. This CDR3 contains 12 residues. Germline V CDR1 and CDR2: SGHVS, FQNEAQ. After removal of 5 bases from V and 8 bases from J, the junction contained 4 bases not matched to a gene. The CDR3 DNA reads TGTGCCAGCAGCCCGGGGGACAGGGGCTACACCTTC. Encoded protein: CASSPGDRGYTF. The full variable domain, rest sourced from reference TRBV7-8 and TRBJ1-2, is GAGVSQSPRYKVAKRGQDVALRCDPISGHVSLFWYQQALGQGPEFLTYFQNEAQLDKSGLPSDRFFAERPEGSVSTLKIQRTQQEDSAVYLCASSPGDRGYTFGSGTRLTVV.

The chain recombines TRBV5-4 with TRBJ2-1; 9 bases line up with TRBD1. Germline V gene sequence: CDR1 SGHNT, CDR2 YYREEE (reference sequence). This CDR3 has 16 residues. Trimming took 0 bases from V and 3 from J; bases not matched to a gene: 4. The CDR3 sequence is CASSLAGTGSYNEQFF. Written as DNA, the CDR3 is TGTGCCAGCAGCTTGGCCGGGACAGGGAGCTACAATGAGCAGTTCTTC.

J is TRBJ1-5 and V is TRBV2; TRBD1 agrees at 9 bases. Germline V gene data show CDR1 as SNHLY and CDR2 as FYNNEI. V was clipped by 4 bases and J by 7 bases; unmatched bases: 5. This CDR3 comprises 14 residues. DNA for the CDR3: TGTGCCAGCAGTGCGACAGGGGGAGACCAGCCCCAGCATTTT. Encoded protein: CASSATGGDQPQHF.

The chain carries TRBV6-5 and TRBJ1-1; no definite D call. V was cut by 7 bases and J by 3 bases, with 18 bases left in between. Germline lookup yields CDR1 MNHEY and CDR2 SVGAGI. The CDR3 length is 15 residues. The CDR3 loop reads CASTPGGRWDTEAFF. DNA for the CDR3: TGTGCCAGCACCCCGGGCGGGAGGTGGGACACTGAAGCTTTCTTT.

This chain connects TRBV11-3 to TRBJ2-5; 10 positions match TRBD2. Germline V CDR1 and CDR2: SGHNT, YENEEA. The V segment lost 11 bases and the J segment 4 bases; nucleotides outside the gene matches: 10. The CDR3 length is 14 residues. CDR3 protein: CASSSGGFVETQYF. The CDR3 bases are TGTGCCTCCAGTAGCGGGGGGTTTGTAGAGACCCAGTACTTC. Full variable domain (rest looked up from reference TRBV11-3 and TRBJ2-5): EAGVVQSPRYKIIEKKQPVAFWCNPISGHNTLYWYLQNLGQGPELLIRYENEEAVDDSQLPKDRFSAERLKGVDSTLKIQPAELGDSAVYLCASSSGGFVETQYFGPGTRLLVL.

This rearrangement joins TRBV28 to TRBJ2-1; 8 bases line up with TRBD1. The junction had 2 bases not matched to a gene; V was cut back by 6 bases and J by 4 bases. The CDR3 loop spans 13 amino acids. The germline CDR1 and CDR2 sequences are MDHEN and SYDVKM. The CDR3 protein is CASRGTGYNEQFF. The CDR3, as DNA: TGTGCCAGCAGGGGGACAGGATACAATGAGCAGTTCTTC.

The CDR3 coding sequence is TGCGCCAGCAGCTTGGATCGCGGGGTTAGCCAAGAGACCCAGTACTTC. Translation gives CASSLDRGVSQETQYF. The genes are TRBV5-1 and TRBJ2-5, with D possibly matching TRBD2 (6 bases). Germline assignment: CDR1 SGHRS and CDR2 YFSETQ. Trimming left V 0 bases short and J 1 base short, with 13 bases between. The length of the CDR3 is 16 residues.

The rearrangement links TRBV2 to TRBJ2-1, with D possibly being TRBD2 (6 bases). V dropped 4 bases and J dropped 6 bases, with 16 bases sitting between them. CDR3 length: 15 residues. The germline gives CDR1 SNHLY, CDR2 FYNNEI. CDR3 region: CASSVEGTLINEQFF. The CDR3 DNA reads as TGTGCCAGCAGTGTGGAAGGGACTCTCATCAATGAGCAGTTCTTC. The whole variable domain, remainder taken from reference TRBV2 and TRBJ2-1, is EPEVTQTPSHQVTQMGQEVILRCVPISNHLYFYWYRQILGQKVEFLVSFYNNEISEKSEIFDDQFSVERPDGSNFTLKIRSTKLEDSAMYFCASSVEGTLINEQFFGPGTRLTVL.

This rearrangement joins TRBV5-3 to TRBJ2-5, with 11 nucleotides matching TRBD1. TRBV5-3 falls under the ORF class, with uncertain function. With 4 bases clipped from V and 5 bases from J, the junction kept 13 bases outside the gene matches. The CDR3 totals 17 residues. The CDR3 nucleotides are TGTGCCAGAAGCGGAGGGGACAGGGGGGGTCTTACGGAGACCCAGTACTTC. This translates into CARSGGDRGGLTETQYF.